The T cell receptor beta chain described here comes from a study of identical twins. The CDR3 contains 16 residues. Deletions cut 0 bases from V and 4 bases from J, with 17 bases between. Germline-derived CDR1 and CDR2 are SGHRS and YFSETQ. This clonotype was recorded a few times. MiXCR, applied by TCRdb to the 5' RACE reads, yields one record per CDR3 protein. The sample yields about 790,000 distinct CDR3 sequences, roughly 18% seen once. The same data also went into a second study, on T cells expressing NK-cell markers.

This receptor was identified in a woman aged 18-29 years in good health. Sequencing was performed on PBMCs. The V and J genes are TRBV5-1 and TRBJ2-7, with TRBD1 as a possible D gene (6 bases). DNA for the CDR3: TGCGCCAGCAGCTTGGCCGAGGGGGTTTGGTCTTACGAGCAGTACTTC. This gives the protein CASSLAEGVWSYEQYF.